Shown below are 15 T cell receptor beta chains from a single sample sequenced in a study of cytomegalovirus exposure and HLA in healthy donors. The PCR made use of 60 Vbeta and 13 Jbeta primers. The data were produced by immunoSEQ multiplex PCR, yet TCRdb's version contains in-frame clones alone and is incomplete. Of approximately 120,000 clones in the sample, around 75% are singletons; the top ten hold roughly 3%. Material for sequencing was PBMCs. The source is a man younger than 40 in good health and CMV-seronegative.

The chain uses TRBV28 and TRBJ2-7, with 10 bases identical to TRBD1. V lost 3 bases and J lost 9; bases outside the gene matches: 8. From germline, CDR1 is MDHEN and CDR2 SYDVKM. This CDR3 is 14 amino acids long. The CDR3 reads CASSFDPRDRGQYF. As DNA, the CDR3 is TGTGCCAGCAGTTTTGACCCCCGGGACAGGGGGCAGTACTTC. The whole variable domain, remainder taken from reference TRBV28 and TRBJ2-7, is DVKVTQSSRYLVKRTGEKVFLECVQDMDHENMFWYRQDPGLGLRLIYFSYDVKMKEKGDIPEGYSVSREKKERFSLILESASTNQTSMYLCASSFDPRDRGQYFGPGTRLTVT.

The chain has TRBV5-6 and TRBJ2-7; D uncertain. Trimming stripped 3 bases from V and 0 bases from J, with 7 bases between. The CDR3 spans 13 residues. Germline CDR1 is SGHDT and CDR2 is YYEEEE. The chain's CDR3 is CASSSSSSYEQYF. CDR3 DNA sequence: TGTGCCAGCAGCTCCTCGAGCTCCTACGAGCAGTACTTC.

This sequence joins TRBV7-9 and TRBJ2-5; D might be TRBD2 (6 bases). The J call is uncertain, as TRBJ2-7 better fits the DNA end. The CDR3 sequence is 13 residues long. Germline loops: CDR1 SEHNR, CDR2 FQNEAQ (reference sequence). Here the CDR3 reads CASSLGLSYEQYF. CDR3 DNA: TGTGCCAGCAGTCTAGGACTATCCTACGAGCAGTACTTC.

V and J are TRBV4-1 and TRBJ1-3; D may be TRBD1 (6 bases). Trimming removed 0 bases from V and 7 bases from J, with 16 bases in between. The CDR3 covers 16 residues. Germline V CDR1 and CDR2: MGHRA, YSYEKL. The CDR3 coding sequence is TGCGCCAGCAGCCAAGAGGCCGGGACCACAGGGAACACCATATATTTT. Translating gives CASSQEAGTTGNTIYF.

The chain links TRBV6-1 to TRBJ1-4, with 9 positions matching TRBD1. The CDR3 length is 13 residues. J lost 7 bases, V lost 6 bases, and 3 bases had no gene match. Germline V gene sequence: CDR1 MNHNS, CDR2 SASEGT. The CDR3 region is CASSRDRVEKLFF. The CDR3 DNA sequence: TGTGCCAGCAGCCGGGACAGGGTTGAAAAACTGTTTTTT.

This clone was observed a handful of times. The chain couples TRBV11-2 to TRBJ2-7; a possible D gene is TRBD2 (5 bases). The CDR3 has 16 residues. Germline values: CDR1 SGHAT, CDR2 FQNNGV. Deletions cut 1 base from V and 3 bases from J, with 16 bases between. CDR3 residues: CASSLAGWNRYYEQYF. The CDR3, as DNA: TGTGCCAGCAGCTTAGCGGGGTGGAACCGATACTACGAGCAGTACTTC.

This sequence joins TRBV5-5 and TRBJ1-2; TRBD1 matches 7 bases. This CDR3 region has 13 residues. CDR1 is SGHKS and CDR2 is YYEKEE in the germline V gene (reference sequence). Trimming took 4 bases from V and 4 from J; bases not matched to a gene: 4. The DNA of the CDR3 is TGTGCCAGCAGCCGACGGACAGGCTATGGCTACACCTTC. It is translated as CASSRRTGYGYTF. Based on the CDR3 plus reference TRBV5-5 and TRBJ1-2, the full variable domain is DAGVTQSPTHLIKTRGQQVTLRCSPISGHKSVSWYQQVLGQGPQFIFQYYEKEERGRGNFPDRFSARQFPNYSSELNVNALLLGDSALYLCASSRRTGYGYTFGSGTRLTVV.

DNA for the CDR3: TGTGCCAGTAGTATAGTAGGGGGAGGGGAAGAGACCCAGTACTTC. Translation: CASSIVGGGEETQYF. The V gene is TRBV19, the J gene TRBJ2-5; a possible D gene is TRBD2 (7 bases). CDR3 length: 15 residues. The germline CDR1 and CDR2 sequences are LNHDA and SQIVND (reference sequence). Trimming took off 1 base at V and 3 bases at J, with 12 bases between the two ends. Full variable domain (remainder filled in from reference TRBV19 and TRBJ2-5): DGGITQSPKYLFRKEGQNVTLSCEQNLNHDAMYWYRQDPGQGLRLIYYSQIVNDFQKGDIAEGYSVSREKKESFPLTVTSAQKNPTAFYLCASSIVGGGEETQYFGPGTRLLVL.

The chain couples TRBV6-1 to TRBJ1-6; 9 bases are a match to TRBD1. Looked up from germline, CDR1 is MNHNS and CDR2 is SASEGT. Unmatched junction bases numbered 9, after V lost 3 bases and J lost 0 bases. CDR3 length equals 19 residues. DNA for the CDR3: TGTGCCAGCAGTGATCCGGGACAGGGTACGAGCTCCTATAATTCACCCCTCCACTTT. This gives the protein CASSDPGQGTSSYNSPLHF.

This rearrangement joins TRBV7-9 to TRBJ1-1, with 7 nucleotides matching TRBD1. This CDR3 contains 17 residues. CDR1 SEHNR and CDR2 FQNEAQ come from the germline V gene (reference sequence). J was trimmed by 1 base and V by 1 base; bases with no gene match: 9. Here the CDR3 reads CASSLVANRGRNTEAFF. The CDR3 region has the DNA TGTGCCAGCAGCTTAGTGGCCAACAGGGGTAGGAACACTGAAGCTTTCTTT.

The chain combines TRBV5-1 with TRBJ1-4; D is ambiguous. CDR1 is SGHRS, CDR2 YFSETQ, per germline. V lost 4 bases, J lost 7 bases, and 11 bases lay in between. This CDR3 has 13 residues. The CDR3 is CASSPTHGEKLFF. DNA for the CDR3: TGCGCCAGCAGCCCTACTCACGGTGAAAAACTGTTTTTT.

This clone was counted only a few times. CDR3 sequence (DNA): TGTGCCAGCAGATCGGGACAGAACACCGGGGAGCTGTTTTTT. Amino acids: CASRSGQNTGELFF. This chain connects TRBV2 to TRBJ2-2; D perhaps matches TRBD1 (6 bases). V was clipped by 6 bases and J by 1 base, with 9 bases between them. The CDR3 runs 14 residues. From germline, CDR1 is SNHLY and CDR2 FYNNEI.

The V gene is TRBV28, the J gene TRBJ2-6, with TRBD1 matching over 8 bases. This CDR3 contains 17 residues. The germline V gene has CDR1 MDHEN and CDR2 SYDVKM. With V trimmed by 6 bases and J by 1 base, 8 bases remained unmatched. Written as DNA, the CDR3 is TGTGCCAGCAGCCAGACAGGGGTCTGGTCTGGGGCCAACGTCCTGACTTTC. Encoded protein: CASSQTGVWSGANVLTF.

J is TRBJ2-2 and V is TRBV2; 7 nucleotides line up with TRBD2. Germline values: CDR1 SNHLY, CDR2 FYNNEI. The CDR3 consists of 15 residues. After removal of 5 bases from V and 5 bases from J, the junction contained 8 bases not matched to a gene. CDR3 in DNA: TGTGCCAGCAGTTGGGTAGTGGGAGGGACCGGGGAGCTGTTTTTT. It translates to CASSWVVGGTGELFF. Using reference TRBV2 and TRBJ2-2 for the parts outside the CDR3, the full variable domain is EPEVTQTPSHQVTQMGQEVILRCVPISNHLYFYWYRQILGQKVEFLVSFYNNEISEKSEIFDDQFSVERPDGSNFTLKIRSTKLEDSAMYFCASSWVVGGTGELFFGEGSRLTVL.

The genes are TRBV4-3 and TRBJ2-6; tentatively, D is TRBD1 (7 bases). Trimming left V 3 bases short and J 5 bases short, with 17 bases between. The V gene's germline CDR1 is LGHNA and CDR2 YSLEER. This CDR3 contains 17 residues. The CDR3: CASSHLEGAGWANVLTF. The CDR3 DNA reads as TGCGCCAGCAGCCATCTGGAGGGGGCGGGGTGGGCCAACGTCCTGACTTTC.